Following are 31 T cell receptor beta chains from one sample sequenced in a study of cytomegalovirus exposure and HLA in healthy donors. With 60 Vbeta and 13 Jbeta primers, the PCR was carried out. Sequencing used immunoSEQ multiplex PCR; TCRdb keeps in-frame clones, though not all of them. The sample yields roughly 190,000 clones, over 60% seen once. Sequencing was done on a sample of PBMCs. The receptors were gathered from a woman aged 25 to 39 in good health and CMV-seropositive.

This clone was detected only a few times. The genes are TRBV29-1 and TRBJ1-2; D unclear. Germline V CDR1 and CDR2: SQVTM, ANQGSEA. This CDR3 contains 14 residues. Trimming shortened V by 1 base and J by 4 bases, and 13 bases separated the two germline ends. The DNA for the CDR3 is TGCAGCGTTGAAGGAGGCAGTTTGTTCTATGGCTACACCTTC. It is translated as CSVEGGSLFYGYTF.

The gene calls are TRBV6-5 and TRBJ1-5, with 7 bases fitting TRBD1. The V gene's germline CDR1 is MNHEY and CDR2 SVGAGI. This CDR3 has 14 amino acids. V was pared by 4 bases and J by 7 bases, with 7 bases of the junction left unmatched. The CDR3 DNA reads as TGTGCCAGCAGTTCCGGGACAGTTAACCAGCCCCAGCATTTT. Its protein product is CASSSGTVNQPQHF.

The genes are TRBV18 and TRBJ1-1; 10 bases line up with TRBD1. Germline lookup yields CDR1 KGHSH and CDR2 LQKENI. There are 18 residues in the CDR3. After removal of 3 bases from V and 4 bases from J, the junction contained 14 bases not matched to a gene. The CDR3 protein is CASSPRFGDRGRVTEAFF. The CDR3, as DNA: TGTGCCAGCTCACCGAGGTTTGGAGACAGGGGGCGCGTCACTGAAGCTTTCTTT. Combining the CDR3 with reference TRBV18 and TRBJ1-1 gives the whole variable domain NAGVMQNPRHLVRRRGQEARLRCSPMKGHSHVYWYRQLPEEGLKFMVYLQKENIIDESGMPKERFSAEFPKEGPSILRIQQVVRGDSAAYFCASSPRFGDRGRVTEAFFGQGTRLTVV.

V and J are TRBV6-6 and TRBJ2-1; 9 nucleotides agree with TRBD2. The V gene's germline CDR1 is MNHNY and CDR2 SVGAGI (reference sequence). The trim removed 5 bases at V and 2 bases at J, leaving 4 bases unmatched. CDR3 length: 15 residues. Here the CDR3 reads CASSSSGGPYNEQFF. CDR3 in DNA: TGTGCCAGCAGTAGTAGCGGGGGACCCTACAATGAGCAGTTCTTC.

The J gene is TRBJ2-1, the V gene TRBV18; 7 positions agree with TRBD2. The CDR3 is made up of 14 amino acids. V was pared by 3 bases and J by 4 bases, with 3 bases of the junction left unmatched. CDR1 KGHSH and CDR2 LQKENI come from the germline V gene. The CDR3 loop is CASSPLAEYNEQFF. CDR3 DNA: TGTGCCAGCTCACCCCTAGCGGAATACAATGAGCAGTTCTTC.

This rearrangement joins TRBV28 to TRBJ1-1; TRBD1 might be the D (5 bases). This CDR3 has 14 residues. The germline V and J ends were trimmed by 6 bases and 2 bases, with 13 bases remaining between them. Germline lookup yields CDR1 MDHEN and CDR2 SYDVKM. The CDR3 reads CASRHPGGNTEAFF. The CDR3, as DNA: TGTGCCAGCAGACACCCCGGGGGTAACACTGAAGCTTTCTTT.

The rearrangement links TRBV11-2 to TRBJ2-5, with D possibly being TRBD1 (6 bases). Between the trimmed V and J ends, which lost 5 bases and 2 bases, there was a span of 9 bases. The CDR3 totals 13 residues. CDR1 is SGHAT, CDR2 FQNNGV, per germline. CDR3 DNA: TGTGCCAGCAGCCCGCAGGGGCAAGAGACCCAGTACTTC. Translating gives CASSPQGQETQYF. The whole variable domain, filled in from reference TRBV11-2 and TRBJ2-5, reads EAGVAQSPRYKIIEKRQSVAFWCNPISGHATLYWYQQILGQGPKLLIQFQNNGVVDDSQLPKDRFSAERLKGVDSTLKIQPAKLEDSAVYLCASSPQGQETQYFGPGTRLLVL.

As DNA, the CDR3 is TGTGCCAGCAGTTACGATGACAGGTCTGGGACCCAGTACTTC. This sequence encodes CASSYDDRSGTQYF. The chain uses TRBV6-5 and TRBJ2-5; weak D call: TRBD1 (6 bases). The length of the CDR3 is 14 residues. Trimming took off 2 bases at V and 7 bases at J, with 14 bases between the two ends. The germline V gene has CDR1 MNHEY and CDR2 SVGAGI.

V gene TRBV6-5 combines with J gene TRBJ1-1, with 7 bases matching TRBD1. With V trimmed by 6 bases and J by 6 bases, 10 bases remained unmatched. The CDR3 is 14 amino acids. Germline lookup yields CDR1 MNHEY and CDR2 SVGAGI. The CDR3 DNA reads TGTGCCAGCAGATACGACAGGGTCGGGGCTGAAGCTTTCTTT. Translated: CASRYDRVGAEAFF.

This sequence joins TRBV5-1 and TRBJ2-2, with D hard to call. Deletions cut 0 bases from V and 5 bases from J, with 5 bases between. CDR1 SGHRS and CDR2 YFSETQ come from the germline V gene. The CDR3 has 13 amino acids. CDR3 nucleotides: TGCGCCAGCAGCTTGGTCAGGACCGGGGAGCTGTTTTTT. Its protein product is CASSLVRTGELFF.

The chain joins TRBV4-2 to TRBJ2-2; 8 bases line up with TRBD1. V shed 0 bases, J shed 4 bases, and the junction held 10 bases outside the gene matches. The CDR3 covers 18 residues. Germline CDR1 is LGHNA and CDR2 is YNFKEQ. In nucleotides, the CDR3 is TGTGCCAGCAGCCAAGACAGGATTGGACAGGGAGGCACCGGGGAGCTGTTTTTT. Its translation is CASSQDRIGQGGTGELFF.

This clone has more than one count but fewer than ten. V and J are TRBV18 and TRBJ1-1; 7 bases fit TRBD1. CDR3 length: 18 amino acids. V lost 4 bases, J lost 1 base, and 15 bases stayed unmatched. Germline V gives CDR1 KGHSH, CDR2 LQKENI. The CDR3 sequence is CASSLETGFDTRNTEAFF. For the CDR3, the DNA is TGTGCCAGCTCACTAGAGACAGGGTTTGATACCAGGAACACTGAAGCTTTCTTT. The whole variable domain, remainder taken from reference TRBV18 and TRBJ1-1, is NAGVMQNPRHLVRRRGQEARLRCSPMKGHSHVYWYRQLPEEGLKFMVYLQKENIIDESGMPKERFSAEFPKEGPSILRIQQVVRGDSAAYFCASSLETGFDTRNTEAFFGQGTRLTVV.

The CDR3: CASSTTSGPWNEQFF. The CDR3 DNA follows: TGCGCCAGCAGCACAACTAGCGGGCCTTGGAATGAGCAGTTCTTC. The V and J genes are TRBV5-1 and TRBJ2-1; 9 positions agree with TRBD2. V lost 4 bases and J lost 7; bases outside the gene matches: 9. CDR1 is SGHRS, CDR2 YFSETQ, per germline. The CDR3 runs to 15 residues. The full variable domain, in which reference TRBV5-1 and TRBJ2-1 provide the parts outside the CDR3, is KAGVTQTPRYLIKTRGQQVTLSCSPISGHRSVSWYQQTPGQGLQFLFEYFSETQRNKGNFPGRFSGRQFSNSRSEMNVSTLELGDSALYLCASSTTSGPWNEQFFGPGTRLTVL.

The chain links TRBV19 to TRBJ1-2; 8 bases map to TRBD1. This CDR3 comprises 13 residues. Germline loops: CDR1 LNHDA, CDR2 SQIVND (reference sequence). Written as DNA, the CDR3 is TGTGCTAGCTCGGGACAGGCCCGCTATGGCTACACCTTC. It codes for CASSGQARYGYTF. Combining the CDR3 with reference TRBV19 and TRBJ1-2 gives the whole variable domain DGGITQSPKYLFRKEGQNVTLSCEQNLNHDAMYWYRQDPGQGLRLIYYSQIVNDFQKGDIAEGYSVSREKKESFPLTVTSAQKNPTAFYLCASSGQARYGYTFGSGTRLTVV.

The J gene is TRBJ1-1, the V gene TRBV7-3; D unresolved. Germline V lookup: CDR1 SGHTA, CDR2 FQGTGA. The CDR3 consists of 14 residues. The V and J ends lost 2 bases and 1 base respectively, with 8 bases between them. The CDR3 here is CASSLFRENTEAFF. DNA for the CDR3: TGTGCCAGCAGCTTATTCCGAGAGAACACTGAAGCTTTCTTT. Complete variable domain (other parts from reference TRBV7-3 and TRBJ1-1): GAGVSQTPSNKVTEKGKYVELRCDPISGHTALYWYRQSLGQGPEFLIYFQGTGAADDSGLPNDRFFAVRPEGSVSTLKIQRTERGDSAVYLCASSLFRENTEAFFGQGTRLTVV.

With respect to this clone: At one boundary the junction diverges from the germline segment, which might be a read error. V is TRBV28 and J is TRBJ2-3, with D possibly TRBD2 on 5 matching bases. The CDR3 has 14 amino acids. Germline-derived CDR1 and CDR2 are MDHEN and SYDVKM. The chain's CDR3 is CASCGGYITDTQYF. The CDR3 DNA is TGTGCCAGCTGCGGCGGGTATATCACAGATACGCAATATTTT.

J is TRBJ1-5 and V is TRBV6-1; 7 bases map to TRBD1. The ends lost 4 bases at V and 6 bases at J; junction bases unmatched: 3. CDR1 and CDR2 (germline): MNHNS, SASEGT. CDR3 length: 13 amino acids. This CDR3 is CASSAQGSQPQHF. The CDR3, as DNA: TGTGCCAGCAGTGCACAGGGGAGTCAGCCCCAGCATTTT.

The chain employs TRBV11-2 and TRBJ2-5; D remains unclear. V shed 3 bases and J shed 9 bases, with 11 bases lying between them. CDR3 size: 12 residues. The germline V gene has CDR1 SGHAT and CDR2 FQNNGV. The CDR3 spells CASSLQSGAQYF. The CDR3 nucleotides are TGTGCCAGCAGCTTGCAAAGTGGAGCCCAGTACTTC.

This clone was recorded a few times. The chain couples TRBV5-4 to TRBJ2-5; 8 bases align to TRBD1. V was clipped by 9 bases and J by 5 bases; unmatched bases: 12. Germline V gene lookup returns CDR1 SGHNT and CDR2 YYREEE (reference sequence). This CDR3 is built from 14 residues. The CDR3 protein is CAMTSQGARETQYF. CDR3 DNA: TGTGCCATGACCTCCCAGGGGGCAAGGGAGACCCAGTACTTC. Complete variable domain (other parts from reference TRBV5-4 and TRBJ2-5): ETGVTQSPTHLIKTRGQQVTLRCSSQSGHNTVSWYQQALGQGPQFIFQYYREEENGRGNFPPRFSGLQFPNYSSELNVNALELDDSALYLCAMTSQGARETQYFGPGTRLLVL.

The table lists this clone with a few counts. The rearrangement links TRBV11-2 to TRBJ2-7; 8 nucleotides match TRBD1. In germline, CDR1 is SGHAT, CDR2 FQNNGV. The CDR3 totals 14 residues. The V segment lost 3 bases and the J segment 7 bases; nucleotides outside the gene matches: 8. In DNA, the CDR3 is TGTGCCAGCAGCTTCCTGAGGCGGGACAGGGAGCAGTACTTC. Encoded protein: CASSFLRRDREQYF.

A single count supports this clone. The rearrangement links TRBV27 to TRBJ2-7, with TRBD2 identical over 11 bases. Looked up from germline, CDR1 is MNHEY and CDR2 is SMNVEV (reference sequence). The CDR3 runs 18 residues. The V gene end was trimmed by 6 bases and the J gene end by 0 bases; junction bases not matched to a gene: 13. Written as DNA, the CDR3 is TGTGCCAGCAGCCCCCTCCCTAGCGGGAGGCAGAGCTCCTACGAGCAGTACTTC. Its translation: CASSPLPSGRQSSYEQYF.

This chain uses TRBV7-9 with TRBJ2-1; D gene uncertain. Germline V gives CDR1 SEHNR, CDR2 FQNEAQ (reference sequence). The CDR3 is made up of 16 amino acids. V lost 1 base, J lost 0 bases, and 10 bases lay in between. CDR3 sequence reads: CASSLGLVRSYNEQFF. The CDR3 DNA reads TGTGCCAGCAGCTTAGGCCTAGTCCGCTCCTACAATGAGCAGTTCTTC.

The rearrangement links TRBV6-5 to TRBJ2-3; D not certain. Germline CDR1 MNHEY, CDR2 SVGAGI. The CDR3 is 15 residues long. Trimming took off 0 bases at V and 8 bases at J, with 15 bases between the two ends. CDR3 nucleotides: TGTGCCAGCAGTTACTCGCAGGCAGGTGTTGGTACGCAGTATTTT. This codes for CASSYSQAGVGTQYF.

The V call is TRBV4-3, the J call TRBJ2-7, with D perhaps TRBD2 (5 bases). Trimming took 4 bases from V and 2 from J, leaving 12 bases between them. Germline V gene lookup returns CDR1 LGHNA and CDR2 YSLEER. The CDR3 contains 14 residues. In nucleotides, the CDR3 is TGCGCCAGCAGCCCGCAACGGACTCCCTACGAGCAGTACTTC. Translating gives CASSPQRTPYEQYF.

The chain is built from TRBV28 and TRBJ1-5; TRBD1 aligns across 7 bases. J lost 3 bases, V lost 6 bases, and 8 bases had no gene match. The length of the CDR3 is 15 residues. From germline, CDR1 is MDHEN and CDR2 SYDVKM. The CDR3 loop reads CASSTGQTYNQPQHF. CDR3 in DNA: TGTGCCAGCAGCACGGGACAGACCTACAATCAGCCCCAGCATTTT. The variable domain in full, completed from reference TRBV28 and TRBJ1-5, reads DVKVTQSSRYLVKRTGEKVFLECVQDMDHENMFWYRQDPGLGLRLIYFSYDVKMKEKGDIPEGYSVSREKKERFSLILESASTNQTSMYLCASSTGQTYNQPQHFGDGTRLSIL.

This rearrangement joins TRBV5-4 to TRBJ2-7, with 8 nucleotides matching TRBD2. This CDR3 spans 12 amino acids. V was pared by 5 bases and J by 9 bases, with 7 bases of the junction left unmatched. Germline V CDR1 and CDR2: SGHNT, YYREEE (reference sequence). This chain's CDR3 is CASSSGTRGQYF. Written as DNA, the CDR3 is TGTGCCAGCAGTAGCGGGACTCGAGGGCAGTACTTC. The full variable domain, rest sourced from reference TRBV5-4 and TRBJ2-7, is ETGVTQSPTHLIKTRGQQVTLRCSSQSGHNTVSWYQQALGQGPQFIFQYYREEENGRGNFPPRFSGLQFPNYSSELNVNALELDDSALYLCASSSGTRGQYFGPGTRLTVT.

This chain connects TRBV4-1 to TRBJ2-2; 11 bases align to TRBD2. V dropped 0 bases and J dropped 2; count of bases not matched to a gene: 5. From germline, CDR1 is MGHRA and CDR2 YSYEKL. The CDR3 spans 18 residues. CDR3 loop: CASSQERGLAENTGELFF. The CDR3 DNA follows: TGCGCCAGCAGCCAAGAGAGGGGACTAGCGGAAAACACCGGGGAGCTGTTTTTT.

This clone was seen a single time. This CDR3 reads CASSQTSGWSNQPQHF. The CDR3 region has the DNA TGCGCCAGCAGCCAAACCTCAGGGTGGAGCAATCAGCCCCAGCATTTT. The V call is TRBV4-1, the J call TRBJ1-5, with D possibly TRBD1 on 5 matching bases. V lost 2 bases and J 1 base, leaving 12 bases between the germline ends. Germline CDR1 reads MGHRA; CDR2 reads YSYEKL. This CDR3 comprises 16 residues.

The V gene is TRBV28, the J gene TRBJ2-6; no clear D gene. Germline V CDR1 and CDR2: MDHEN, SYDVKM. The CDR3 is 15 amino acids. The V gene lost 2 bases and the J gene lost 0 bases, with 5 bases spanning the gap. The CDR3 protein is CASSLGSSGANVLTF. DNA of the CDR3: TGTGCCAGCAGTTTAGGCAGCTCTGGGGCCAACGTCCTGACTTTC.

This clone was seen just once. The chain is built from TRBV5-3 and TRBJ2-7; 11 bases map to TRBD2. TRBV5-3 is an ORF, with its function uncertain. The trim removed 0 bases at V and 2 bases at J, leaving 13 bases unmatched. The CDR3 has 19 amino acids. For the CDR3, the DNA is TGTGCCAGAAGCTTGGATGACGGGACTAGCGGCACCAAACCCTACGAGCAGTACTTC. Protein: CARSLDDGTSGTKPYEQYF.

The rearrangement uses TRBV4-2 and TRBJ2-5; TRBD2 matches 7 bases. The CDR3 has 15 residues. The germline V gene encodes CDR1 LGHNA and CDR2 YNFKEQ. The trim removed 2 bases at V and 5 bases at J, leaving 8 bases unmatched. The CDR3, as DNA: TGTGCCAGCAGCCAAAACCCTGGACTAGTGGAGACCCAGTACTTC. Protein: CASSQNPGLVETQYF.